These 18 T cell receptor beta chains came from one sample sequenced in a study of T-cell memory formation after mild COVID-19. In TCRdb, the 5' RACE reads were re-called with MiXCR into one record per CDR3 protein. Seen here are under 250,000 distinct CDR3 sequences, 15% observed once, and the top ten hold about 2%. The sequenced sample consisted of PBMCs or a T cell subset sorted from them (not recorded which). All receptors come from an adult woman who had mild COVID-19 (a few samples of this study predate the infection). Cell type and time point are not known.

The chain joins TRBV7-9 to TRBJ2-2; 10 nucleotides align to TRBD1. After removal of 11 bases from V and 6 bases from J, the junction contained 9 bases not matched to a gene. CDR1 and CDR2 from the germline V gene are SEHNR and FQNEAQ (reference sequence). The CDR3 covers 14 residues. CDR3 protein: CAQKGQGLPGELFF. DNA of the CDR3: TGTGCCCAAAAGGGACAGGGGCTCCCCGGGGAGCTGTTTTTT.

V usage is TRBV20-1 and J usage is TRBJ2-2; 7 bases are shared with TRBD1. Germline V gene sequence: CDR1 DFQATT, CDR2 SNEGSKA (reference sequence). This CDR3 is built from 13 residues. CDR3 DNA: TGCAGCCTGCCTCGACAGGGCTCCGGGGAGCTGTTTTTT. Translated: CSLPRQGSGELFF.

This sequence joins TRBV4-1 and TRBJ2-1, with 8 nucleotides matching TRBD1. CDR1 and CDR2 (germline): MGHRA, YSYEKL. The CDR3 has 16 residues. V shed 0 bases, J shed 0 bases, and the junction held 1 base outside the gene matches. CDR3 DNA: TGCGCCAGCAGCCAAGACCAGGGGGCCTCCTACAATGAGCAGTTCTTC. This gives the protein CASSQDQGASYNEQFF.

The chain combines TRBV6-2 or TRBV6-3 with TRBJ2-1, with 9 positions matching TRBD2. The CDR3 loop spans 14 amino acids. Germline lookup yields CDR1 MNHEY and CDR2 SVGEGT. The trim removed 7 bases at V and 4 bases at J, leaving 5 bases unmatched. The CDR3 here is CASTRAGGYNEQFF. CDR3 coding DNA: TGTGCCAGCACCAGGGCGGGAGGGTACAATGAGCAGTTCTTC.

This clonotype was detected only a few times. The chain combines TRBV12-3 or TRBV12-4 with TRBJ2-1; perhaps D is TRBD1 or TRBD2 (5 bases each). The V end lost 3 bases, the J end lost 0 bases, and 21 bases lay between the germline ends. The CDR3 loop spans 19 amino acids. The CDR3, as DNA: TGTGCCAGCAGTTTCGATTACCTCGGGGCACAGAGCTCCTACAATGAGCAGTTCTTC. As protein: CASSFDYLGAQSSYNEQFF.

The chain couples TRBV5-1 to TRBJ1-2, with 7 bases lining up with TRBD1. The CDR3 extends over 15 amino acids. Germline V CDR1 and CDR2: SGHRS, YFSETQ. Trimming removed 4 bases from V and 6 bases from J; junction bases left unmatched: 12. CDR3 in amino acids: CASSTSDRDLHGYTF. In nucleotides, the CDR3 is TGCGCCAGCAGCACTTCAGACAGGGACCTCCATGGCTACACCTTC.

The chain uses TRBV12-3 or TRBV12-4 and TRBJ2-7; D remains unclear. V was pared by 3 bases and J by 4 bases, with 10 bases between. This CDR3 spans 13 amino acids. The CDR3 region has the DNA TGTGCCAGCAGTTTTAGGCCAAATTACGAGCAGTACTTC. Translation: CASSFRPNYEQYF.

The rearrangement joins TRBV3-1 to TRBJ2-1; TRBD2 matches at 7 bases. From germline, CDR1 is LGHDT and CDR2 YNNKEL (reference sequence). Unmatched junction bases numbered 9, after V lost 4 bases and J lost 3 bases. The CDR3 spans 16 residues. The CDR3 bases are TGTGCCAGCAGCCCTAACAGCGGGAAGAACTACAATGAGCAGTTCTTC. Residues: CASSPNSGKNYNEQFF.

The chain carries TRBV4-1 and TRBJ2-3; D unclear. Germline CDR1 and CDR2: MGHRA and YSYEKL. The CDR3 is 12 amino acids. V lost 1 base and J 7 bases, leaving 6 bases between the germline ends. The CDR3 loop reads CASSQAGNTQYF. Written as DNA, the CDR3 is TGCGCCAGCAGCCAAGCAGGAAATACGCAGTATTTT.

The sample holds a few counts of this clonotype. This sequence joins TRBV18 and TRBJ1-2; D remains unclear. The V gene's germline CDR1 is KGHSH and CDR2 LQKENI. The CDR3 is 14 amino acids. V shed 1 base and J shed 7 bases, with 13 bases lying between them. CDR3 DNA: TGTGCCAGCTCACCACAGGGTGGGAACGGTGGCTACACCTTC. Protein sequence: CASSPQGGNGGYTF.

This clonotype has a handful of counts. CDR3 sequence (DNA): TGTGCCAGCAGTCCTGCTAGTACTTCTCCGGCCGGGGAGCTGTTTTTT. It specifies CASSPASTSPAGELFF. The J gene is TRBJ2-2, the V gene TRBV28; D call uncertain. Germline CDR1 is MDHEN and CDR2 is SYDVKM. Trimming left V 5 bases short and J 6 bases short, with 19 bases between. The CDR3 is 16 amino acids.

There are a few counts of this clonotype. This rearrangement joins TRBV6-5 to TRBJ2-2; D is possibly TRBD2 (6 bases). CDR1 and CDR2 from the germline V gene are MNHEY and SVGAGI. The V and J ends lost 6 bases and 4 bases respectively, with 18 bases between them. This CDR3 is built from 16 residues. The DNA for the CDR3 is TGTGCCAGCAGGGCCCCCAGGTCAGCGGGCACCGGGGAGCTGTTTTTT. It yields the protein CASRAPRSAGTGELFF.

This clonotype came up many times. The CDR3 nucleotides are TGTGCCAGCAGGCCCCGGGGGGATACGCAGTATTTT. It codes for CASRPRGDTQYF. This rearrangement joins TRBV12-3 or TRBV12-4 to TRBJ2-3; D possibly corresponds to TRBD2 (6 bases). Between the trimmed V and J ends, which lost 6 bases and 6 bases, there was a span of 10 bases. This CDR3 contains 12 residues.

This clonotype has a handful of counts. CDR3 nucleotide sequence: TGTGCCAGCAGCCAAGAAAACAGGGGGCTAACTAATGAAAAACTGTTTTTT. Translated, it gives CASSQENRGLTNEKLFF. This chain joins TRBV4-2 and TRBJ1-4; 9 bases align to TRBD1. The CDR3 totals 17 residues. Germline assignment: CDR1 LGHNA and CDR2 YNFKEQ. The V segment lost 0 bases and the J segment 1 base; nucleotides outside the gene matches: 3.

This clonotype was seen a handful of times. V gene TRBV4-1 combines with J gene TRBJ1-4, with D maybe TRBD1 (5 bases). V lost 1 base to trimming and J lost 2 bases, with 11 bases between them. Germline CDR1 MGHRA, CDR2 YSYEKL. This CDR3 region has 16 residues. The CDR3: CASSQVGPGTNEKLFF. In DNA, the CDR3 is TGCGCCAGCAGCCAAGTTGGGCCAGGGACTAATGAAAAACTGTTTTTT.

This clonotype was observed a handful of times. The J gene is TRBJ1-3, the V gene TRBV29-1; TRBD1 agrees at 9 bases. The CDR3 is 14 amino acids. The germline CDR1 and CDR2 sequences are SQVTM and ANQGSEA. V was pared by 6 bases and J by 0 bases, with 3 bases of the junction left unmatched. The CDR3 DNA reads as TGCAGCGTATGGGGACAGGGCTCTGGAAACACCATATATTTT. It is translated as CSVWGQGSGNTIYF.

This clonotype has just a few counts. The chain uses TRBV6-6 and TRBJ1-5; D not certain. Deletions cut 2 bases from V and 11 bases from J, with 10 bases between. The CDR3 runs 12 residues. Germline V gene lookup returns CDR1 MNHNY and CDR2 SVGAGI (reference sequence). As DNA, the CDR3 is TGTGCCAGCAGTTACCCGGATGGTGCCCAGCATTTT. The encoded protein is CASSYPDGAQHF.

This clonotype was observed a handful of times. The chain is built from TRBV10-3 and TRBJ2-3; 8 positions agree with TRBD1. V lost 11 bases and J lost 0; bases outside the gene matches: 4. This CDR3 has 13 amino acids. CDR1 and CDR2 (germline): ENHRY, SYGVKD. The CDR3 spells CALRDRSTDTQYF. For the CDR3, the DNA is TGTGCCCTCCGGGACAGGAGCACAGATACGCAGTATTTT.